A single sample gave rise to the 24 T cell receptor beta chains below, sequenced in a study of CD8+ T cells in alopecia areata (dated by TCRdb to the late 2010s). The time point label corresponds to: baseline before oral tofacitinib. The protocol used for the library was the immunoSEQ multiplex PCR assay. RNA was extracted from all samples and reverse transcribed into cDNA as template for TCR sequencing. TCRdb retrieved this table from immuneACCESS and kept in-frame rearrangements only. Not all clones are present; in checked studies, unresolved V genes account for under half, and no reason is known for the remainder. Across this sample there are about 130,000 clones, with approximately 53% seen only once. 4.5% of the sample is in the top ten clones. Sequencing was performed on CD4+ T cells sorted from blood, taken at week 0. The source of these receptors is a human donor with alopecia areata.

This clone was recorded only once. The V gene is TRBV30, the J gene TRBJ1-3; D ambiguous. V was trimmed by 6 bases and J by 0 bases, leaving 6 bases between them. Germline-derived CDR1 and CDR2 are GTSNPN and SVGIG (reference sequence). This CDR3 is built from 12 residues. The CDR3 loop is CACGGSGNTIYF. The CDR3 DNA follows: TGTGCCTGCGGCGGCTCTGGAAACACCATATATTTT.

The V gene is TRBV5-6, the J gene TRBJ2-7, with TRBD1 identical over 8 bases. Losses at the gene ends were 4 bases for V and 3 bases for J; bases not matched to a gene: 3. There are 13 residues in the CDR3. Germline V gene lookup returns CDR1 SGHDT and CDR2 YYEEEE. This chain's CDR3 is CASSPTGGYEQYF. Written as DNA, the CDR3 is TGTGCCAGCAGCCCTACAGGGGGCTACGAGCAGTACTTC.

This chain links TRBV2 with TRBJ1-5; perhaps TRBD1 as D (6 bases). Trimming removed 7 bases at V and 0 bases at J, with 10 bases between. The CDR3 totals 14 residues. The germline gives CDR1 SNHLY, CDR2 FYNNEI. CDR3 sequence: CASKYRDSNQPQHF. In nucleotides, the CDR3 is TGTGCCAGCAAGTACAGGGATAGCAATCAGCCCCAGCATTTT.

In this sample, this clone turned up a few times. The CDR3 nucleotides read TGTGCCAGCAGCGTATCCGGGACTCTAGAGACCCAGTACTTC. This sequence encodes CASSVSGTLETQYF. This chain uses TRBV9 with TRBJ2-5; D possibly corresponds to TRBD2 (6 bases). The length of the CDR3 is 14 residues. Trimming pared 1 base from V and 4 bases from J, leaving 11 bases between. The germline V gene encodes CDR1 SGDLS and CDR2 YYNGEE.

In its sample, this clone was seen once. This chain joins TRBV15 and TRBJ2-7; tentative D call: TRBD2 (5 bases). V lost 1 base to trimming and J lost 5 bases, with 12 bases between them. The CDR3 length is 14 residues. Germline lookup yields CDR1 LNHNV and CDR2 YYDKDF (reference sequence). The CDR3 region is CATSRGAVRDEQYF. The CDR3 DNA reads TGTGCCACCAGCAGAGGGGCGGTGCGGGACGAGCAGTACTTC.

This chain uses TRBV4-1 with TRBJ2-5; TRBD2 agrees at 9 bases. With V trimmed by 1 base and J by 7 bases, 7 bases remained unmatched. CDR3 length equals 15 residues. CDR1 MGHRA and CDR2 YSYEKL come from the germline V gene. The DNA of the CDR3 is TGCGCCAGCAGCCAAGTAGCGGGAGAGCGAGGGACCCAGTACTTC. This translates into CASSQVAGERGTQYF.

This clone came up a few times. This chain uses TRBV7-2 with TRBJ2-7; 7 bases line up with TRBD2. Germline CDR1 and CDR2: SGHTA and FQGNSA. V gave up 5 bases and J gave up 0 bases; unmatched junction bases: 4. The CDR3 runs 14 residues. The DNA for the CDR3 is TGTGCCAGCAGCCAGCGGGGCGGCTCCTACGAGCAGTACTTC. As protein: CASSQRGGSYEQYF.

This clone came up a few times. The chain joins TRBV19 to TRBJ2-5; D is perhaps TRBD2 (7 bases). Per the germline V gene, CDR1 is LNHDA and CDR2 is SQIVND (reference sequence). With 7 bases removed from V and 4 bases from J, the gap between germline ends came to 16 bases. The CDR3 sequence is 14 residues long. The CDR3 nucleotides are TGTGCCAGTAAACAACAGGGAGGGGGAGAGACCCAGTACTTC. Its translation is CASKQQGGGETQYF.

The chain links TRBV5-1 to TRBJ1-3; D might be TRBD1 (5 bases). CDR3 size: 18 residues. CDR1 and CDR2 from the germline V gene are SGHRS and YFSETQ. With 1 base removed from V and 0 bases from J, the gap between germline ends came to 17 bases. CDR3 sequence reads: CASSLTPSGQGSGNTIYF. In DNA form, the CDR3 reads TGCGCCAGCAGCTTGACCCCCTCAGGGCAGGGCTCTGGAAACACCATATATTTT. Full variable domain (missing parts from reference TRBV5-1 and TRBJ1-3): KAGVTQTPRYLIKTRGQQVTLSCSPISGHRSVSWYQQTPGQGLQFLFEYFSETQRNKGNFPGRFSGRQFSNSRSEMNVSTLELGDSALYLCASSLTPSGQGSGNTIYFGEGSWLTVV.

The rearrangement joins TRBV9 to TRBJ2-6, with D possibly TRBD1 on 5 matching bases. The V gene's germline CDR1 is SGDLS and CDR2 YYNGEE. Trimming took 0 bases from V and 13 from J, leaving 5 bases between them. This CDR3 comprises 11 residues. The CDR3 DNA is TGTGCCAGCAGCGTAGCAGGGGTCCTGACTTTC. This sequence encodes CASSVAGVLTF.

This chain links TRBV18 with TRBJ1-1, with D possibly matching TRBD1 (5 bases). There are 16 residues in the CDR3. CDR1 and CDR2 from the germline V gene are KGHSH and LQKENI. V dropped 9 bases and J dropped 0 bases, with 20 bases sitting between them. In DNA form, the CDR3 reads TGTGCCAGTCTACCGTCTGGGGGGGACCTGAACACTGAAGCTTTCTTT. Amino acids: CASLPSGGDLNTEAFF.

The chain carries TRBV29-1 and TRBJ2-3, with no clear D. V was clipped by 2 bases and J by 1 base, with 4 bases between them. From germline, CDR1 is SQVTM and CDR2 ANQGSEA. The CDR3 has 12 amino acids. CDR3 loop: CSVERGTDTQYF. The DNA for the CDR3 is TGCAGCGTTGAAAGAGGCACAGATACGCAGTATTTT.

The chain is built from TRBV5-1 and TRBJ2-5; 7 nucleotides agree with TRBD2. Germline CDR1 SGHRS, CDR2 YFSETQ. V lost 4 bases and J lost 5; bases outside the gene matches: 5. The CDR3 totals 13 residues. In DNA, the CDR3 is TGCGCCAGCAGCCGGGGGGTAATGGAGACCCAGTACTTC. Translation gives CASSRGVMETQYF. Supplemented by reference TRBV5-1 and TRBJ2-5, the full variable domain reads KAGVTQTPRYLIKTRGQQVTLSCSPISGHRSVSWYQQTPGQGLQFLFEYFSETQRNKGNFPGRFSGRQFSNSRSEMNVSTLELGDSALYLCASSRGVMETQYFGPGTRLLVL.

This clone has only a few counts. The chain has TRBV7-9 and TRBJ1-2; 9 bases are a match to TRBD1. This CDR3 region has 14 residues. CDR1 SEHNR and CDR2 FQNEAQ come from the germline V gene (reference sequence). With V trimmed by 4 bases and J by 4 bases, 4 bases remained unmatched. The DNA for the CDR3 is TGTGCCAGCAGCTCGGGGACAGGGAGCTATGGCTACACCTTC. This gives the protein CASSSGTGSYGYTF.

This clone has just a few counts. This sequence joins TRBV7-9 and TRBJ1-1, with no clear D. Trimming pared 7 bases from V and 1 base from J, leaving 13 bases between. In germline, CDR1 is SEHNR, CDR2 FQNEAQ (reference sequence). The CDR3 is 14 amino acids. The CDR3 here is CASTRKAGNTEAFF. For the CDR3, the DNA is TGTGCCAGCACCCGGAAAGCGGGGAACACTGAAGCTTTCTTT.

The J gene is TRBJ2-7, the V gene TRBV20-1, with D uncertain. This CDR3 spans 11 amino acids. Germline V gene data show CDR1 as DFQATT and CDR2 as SNEGSKA (reference sequence). V lost 6 bases and J 4 bases, leaving 10 bases between the germline ends. For the CDR3, the DNA is TGCAGTGCACCAAGTTCGTACGAGCAGTACTTC. Protein sequence: CSAPSSYEQYF.

Only a few counts were recorded for this clone. The chain recombines TRBV9 with TRBJ2-5, with D perhaps TRBD1 (6 bases). Germline CDR1 and CDR2: SGDLS and YYNGEE. Trimming pared 4 bases from V and 4 bases from J, leaving 17 bases between. This CDR3 has 15 residues. The CDR3 DNA reads as TGTGCCAGCAGCCAGACACAGGGATTTTCAGAGACCCAGTACTTC. Amino acids: CASSQTQGFSETQYF. The whole variable domain, remainder taken from reference TRBV9 and TRBJ2-5, is DSGVTQTPKHLITATGQRVTLRCSPRSGDLSVYWYQQSLDQGLQFLIQYYNGEERAKGNILERFSAQQFPDLHSELNLSSLELGDSALYFCASSQTQGFSETQYFGPGTRLLVL.

With respect to this clone: Sequence at one end of the junction differs from germline and may be a read error. V is TRBV7-9 and J is TRBJ2-7; TRBD2 agrees at 11 bases. The CDR3 has 15 amino acids. Germline V gives CDR1 SEHNR, CDR2 FQNEAQ (reference sequence). In DNA form, the CDR3 reads TGTGCCAGCAGATTAGCGGGGGGGAGCTCCTACGAGCAGTACTTC. Its protein product is CASRLAGGSSYEQYF.

The chain joins TRBV11-2 to TRBJ2-3, with TRBD2 matching over 7 bases. V shed 4 bases and J 2 bases; nucleotides not matched to a gene: 12. Germline CDR1 SGHAT, CDR2 FQNNGV. The CDR3 runs to 17 residues. CDR3 coding DNA: TGTGCCAGCAGCTCACTCGGGACTAAGATATCCACAGATACGCAGTATTTT. Residues: CASSSLGTKISTDTQYF.

This clone was seen more than once but under ten times. Within the sample, other DNA sequences also encode this same CDR3. The chain combines TRBV5-1 with TRBJ2-5; TRBD1 aligns across 8 bases. Germline V gene data show CDR1 as SGHRS and CDR2 as YFSETQ. The CDR3 extends over 13 amino acids. After removal of 0 bases from V and 5 bases from J, the junction contained 0 bases not matched to a gene. CDR3 nucleotide sequence: TGCGCCAGCAGCTTGGACAGGGGGGAGACCCAGTACTTC. This translates into CASSLDRGETQYF.

The V gene is TRBV7-8, the J gene TRBJ1-1, with TRBD1 as a possible D gene (6 bases). Per the germline V gene, CDR1 is SGHVS and CDR2 is FQNEAQ. With 5 bases removed from V and 5 bases from J, the gap between germline ends came to 18 bases. This CDR3 spans 15 amino acids. The CDR3 spells CASSKLVQGNTEAFF. The CDR3 DNA sequence: TGTGCCAGCAGCAAACTGGTACAGGGTAATACTGAAGCTTTCTTT.

This rearrangement joins TRBV7-6 to TRBJ1-3; D ambiguous. V lost 5 bases and J 2 bases, leaving 13 bases between the germline ends. CDR3 length: 15 residues. Per germline, CDR1 SGHVS and CDR2 FNYEAQ. CDR3 residues: CASSPFGRAGNTIYF. CDR3 nucleotides: TGTGCCAGCAGCCCCTTTGGTAGGGCTGGAAACACCATATATTTT.

The V and J genes are TRBV7-3 and TRBJ2-1, with 10 bases that match TRBD2. This CDR3 spans 15 amino acids. With V trimmed by 5 bases and J by 5 bases, 6 bases remained unmatched. Germline V gene sequence: CDR1 SGHTA, CDR2 FQGTGA. CDR3 amino acids: CASSPKRGGNNEQFF. The CDR3 DNA sequence: TGTGCCAGCAGCCCTAAGCGGGGGGGTAACAATGAGCAGTTCTTC. The variable domain in full, completed from reference TRBV7-3 and TRBJ2-1, reads GAGVSQTPSNKVTEKGKYVELRCDPISGHTALYWYRQSLGQGPEFLIYFQGTGAADDSGLPNDRFFAVRPEGSVSTLKIQRTERGDSAVYLCASSPKRGGNNEQFFGPGTRLTVL.

This clone was counted between two and nine times. The gene calls are TRBV28 and TRBJ2-7; TRBD2 is a possible D gene (6 bases). The CDR3 is made up of 15 amino acids. CDR1 MDHEN and CDR2 SYDVKM come from the germline V gene. Deletions cut 5 bases from V and 1 base from J, with 15 bases between. For the CDR3, the DNA is TGTGCCAGCAGTCGAAACCTAGGGAGGTCCTACGAGCAGTACTTC. Protein sequence: CASSRNLGRSYEQYF.